These 31 T cell receptor beta chains came from one sample sequenced in a study of T-cell memory formation after mild COVID-19. Via MiXCR, TCRdb re-called the 5' RACE reads, giving one row per CDR3 protein. The sample holds some 120,000 distinct CDR3 sequences, about 16% seen once. Material for sequencing was PBMCs or a T cell subset sorted from them (not recorded which). These receptors were collected from an adult woman who had mild COVID-19 (a few samples of this study predate the infection). Cell type and time point are not known.

The chain combines TRBV5-1 with TRBJ1-2; 7 nucleotides align to TRBD1. Germline CDR1 is SGHRS and CDR2 is YFSETQ. With 6 bases clipped from V and 7 bases from J, the junction kept 24 bases outside the gene matches. The CDR3 consists of 18 residues. DNA for the CDR3: TGCGCCAGCACTCAGGTCGTTGCGGACAGGCAGGGGTCTCGTGGCTACACCTTC. It encodes CASTQVVADRQGSRGYTF.

This clonotype was recorded a few times. The V and J genes are TRBV7-7 and TRBJ2-2; D not resolved. This CDR3 is built from 16 residues. Germline CDR1 SSHAT, CDR2 FNYEAQ (reference sequence). V was pared by 5 bases and J by 5 bases, with 18 bases between. The CDR3 region has the DNA TGTGCCAGCAGCCCCCGTTCAGGTTCTAGTACCGGGGAGCTGTTTTTT. This translates into CASSPRSGSSTGELFF.

This clonotype was detected only a few times. This chain joins TRBV20-1 and TRBJ2-2; 7 positions match TRBD2. The CDR3 is 17 amino acids. V dropped 0 bases and J dropped 2; count of bases not matched to a gene: 9. Germline-derived CDR1 and CDR2 are DFQATT and SNEGSKA (reference sequence). CDR3: CSARDKGAGLNTGELFF. CDR3 bases: TGCAGTGCTAGAGATAAGGGAGCGGGACTAAACACCGGGGAGCTGTTTTTT.

This rearrangement joins TRBV7-6 to TRBJ2-3; 8 bases agree with TRBD2. Germline CDR1 SGHVS, CDR2 FNYEAQ. The CDR3 totals 16 residues. Trimming removed 0 bases from V and 1 base from J; junction bases left unmatched: 3. The CDR3: CASSLAMRGGTDTQYF. The CDR3 DNA reads TGTGCCAGCAGCTTAGCCATGCGGGGGGGCACAGATACGCAGTATTTT.

Only a few counts were recorded for this clonotype. The CDR3 is CASRGGDGDTQYF. Here the CDR3 DNA reads TGTGCCAGCCGAGGGGGGGATGGAGATACGCAGTATTTT. The chain links TRBV7-9 to TRBJ2-3; maybe TRBD2 (7 bases). The V end lost 8 bases, the J end lost 5 bases, and 14 bases lay between the germline ends. Germline CDR1 reads SEHNR; CDR2 reads FQNEAQ (reference sequence). The CDR3 loop spans 13 amino acids.

The chain couples TRBV6-6 to TRBJ2-1; 8 bases are shared with TRBD1. V lost 0 bases, J lost 6 bases, and 10 bases stayed unmatched. This CDR3 comprises 17 residues. From germline, CDR1 is MNHNY and CDR2 SVGAGI (reference sequence). This CDR3 reads CASSYSPDRVRSNEQFF. The CDR3 DNA follows: TGTGCCAGCAGTTACTCGCCGGACAGGGTTAGGAGCAATGAGCAGTTCTTC.

This clonotype was found once. The rearrangement links TRBV7-3 to TRBJ2-3, with 10 positions matching TRBD2. J was trimmed by 6 bases and V by 0 bases; bases with no gene match: 9. CDR3 length equals 17 residues. Germline CDR1 and CDR2: SGHTA and FQGTGA. The CDR3 reads CASSLTGLAGVGDTQYF. CDR3 coding DNA: TGTGCCAGCAGCTTAACTGGGCTAGCGGGAGTGGGTGATACGCAGTATTTT.

This clonotype was detected a few times. The chain joins TRBV6-6 to TRBJ2-2; TRBD1 agrees at 7 bases. This CDR3 is 15 amino acids long. The germline CDR1 and CDR2 sequences are MNHNY and SVGAGI (reference sequence). The trim removed 6 bases at V and 1 base at J, leaving 5 bases unmatched. The CDR3 DNA reads TGTGCCAGCAGCTCTACAGGGGAGAACACCGGGGAGCTGTTTTTT. The encoded protein is CASSSTGENTGELFF.

This rearrangement joins TRBV3-1 to TRBJ1-3, with a possible D match to TRBD1 (6 bases). From germline, CDR1 is LGHDT and CDR2 YNNKEL (reference sequence). The CDR3 contains 15 residues. Trimming took off 6 bases at V and 5 bases at J, with 17 bases between the two ends. This CDR3 is CASSLKTGRRNTIYF. CDR3 in DNA: TGTGCCAGCAGTCTTAAAACAGGGAGAAGAAACACCATATATTTT.

The chain has TRBV14 and TRBJ2-7; possible D gene TRBD1, 5 bases. The CDR3 is 14 amino acids. Trimming pared 7 bases from V and 0 bases from J, leaving 13 bases between. The V gene's germline CDR1 is SGHDN and CDR2 FVKESK. Here the CDR3 reads CASTQGWGSYEQYF. CDR3 coding DNA: TGTGCCAGCACCCAGGGCTGGGGCTCCTACGAGCAGTACTTC.

The chain is built from TRBV29-1 and TRBJ2-6; D ambiguous. V was pared by 2 bases and J by 0 bases, with 8 bases between. This CDR3 has 15 residues. Germline CDR1 SQVTM, CDR2 ANQGSEA. DNA for the CDR3: TGCAGCGTTGAATTGGGGAACTCTGGGGCCAACGTCCTGACTTTC. Protein sequence: CSVELGNSGANVLTF.

There are a few counts of this clonotype. This chain joins TRBV6-5 and TRBJ1-1, with a weak D call TRBD1 (6 bases). Germline lookup yields CDR1 MNHEY and CDR2 SVGAGI. The CDR3 loop spans 13 amino acids. Trimming left V 4 bases short and J 8 bases short, with 14 bases between. The CDR3: CASSSTGPGEAFF. The CDR3 nucleotides read TGTGCCAGCAGTTCAACAGGGCCCGGGGAAGCTTTCTTT.

This clonotype was picked up many times. The gene calls are TRBV6-6 and TRBJ1-5; no firm D call. CDR1 and CDR2 from the germline V gene are MNHNY and SVGAGI (reference sequence). The CDR3 contains 14 residues. Trimming removed 2 bases at V and 0 bases at J, with 5 bases between. In nucleotides, the CDR3 is TGTGCCAGCAGTTACGGGGATAGCAATCAGCCCCAGCATTTT. It is translated as CASSYGDSNQPQHF.

This clonotype was recorded a few times. This chain uses TRBV3-1 with TRBJ2-1; maybe TRBD2 (6 bases). CDR1 is LGHDT, CDR2 YNNKEL, per germline (reference sequence). Trimming stripped 4 bases from V and 4 bases from J, with 14 bases between. The CDR3 extends over 15 amino acids. The CDR3 region has the DNA TGTGCCAGCAGCCCCGGGGACTCGCCTTACAATGAGCAGTTCTTC. Its translation is CASSPGDSPYNEQFF.

This chain connects TRBV6-2 or TRBV6-3 to TRBJ2-2; TRBD2 is a possible D gene (5 bases). The length of the CDR3 is 13 residues. The germline CDR1 and CDR2 sequences are MNHEY and SVGEGT. The V end was cut by 6 bases, the J end by 7 bases, with 12 bases between. CDR3 amino acids: CASRPGGFGELFF. In nucleotides, the CDR3 is TGTGCCAGCAGGCCTGGAGGTTTCGGGGAGCTGTTTTTT.

This clonotype has more than one count but fewer than ten. The V and J genes are TRBV10-3 and TRBJ2-2; 7 bases are shared with TRBD2. V dropped 8 bases and J dropped 1; count of bases not matched to a gene: 4. Germline CDR1 ENHRY, CDR2 SYGVKD. The CDR3 extends over 14 amino acids. In DNA form, the CDR3 reads TGTGCCATCGGGGAGGGGATGAACACCGGGGAGCTGTTTTTT. It yields the protein CAIGEGMNTGELFF.

The DNA for the CDR3 is TGTGCCAGTAGTATCTTAAGCGATGAGCAGTTCTTC. The encoded protein is CASSILSDEQFF. The gene calls are TRBV19 and TRBJ2-1; D is ambiguous. V was trimmed by 3 bases and J by 8 bases, leaving 8 bases between them. This CDR3 region has 12 residues. Per germline, CDR1 LNHDA and CDR2 SQIVND (reference sequence).

The gene calls are TRBV5-1 and TRBJ2-3, with D unresolved. The germline CDR1 and CDR2 sequences are SGHRS and YFSETQ. This CDR3 has 15 amino acids. Trimming stripped 0 bases from V and 0 bases from J, with 8 bases between. The CDR3 DNA follows: TGCGCCAGCAGCTTGGTACCGGGCAGCACAGATACGCAGTATTTT. It is translated as CASSLVPGSTDTQYF.

This clonotype occurred a few times. CDR3 nucleotide sequence: TGCGCCAGCAGCTTTGAGGGGATAAAAGAGACCCAGTACTTC. This sequence encodes CASSFEGIKETQYF. The chain recombines TRBV5-1 with TRBJ2-5; D tentatively reads TRBD1 or TRBD2 (5 bases each). Looked up from germline, CDR1 is SGHRS and CDR2 is YFSETQ. This CDR3 has 14 residues. With 2 bases removed from V and 3 bases from J, the gap between germline ends came to 11 bases.

This clonotype appeared a few times. The V call is TRBV12-3 or TRBV12-4, the J call TRBJ2-4; a weak D match, TRBD2 (5 bases). This CDR3 is 12 amino acids long. Trimming took 1 base from V and 16 from J, leaving 14 bases between them. The CDR3 spells CASSLGTARIYF. CDR3 nucleotide sequence: TGTGCCAGCAGTTTAGGGACTGCCCGAATATACTTC.

This clonotype came up many times. The genes are TRBV20-1 and TRBJ2-5, with 7 bases lining up with TRBD2. Germline-derived CDR1 and CDR2 are DFQATT and SNEGSKA (reference sequence). The CDR3 covers 17 residues. Germline trimming cut 0 bases from V and 8 bases from J; bases unmatched to any gene: 18. The CDR3 DNA reads TGCAGTGCTAGAGACGCCAAGGCAAATTGGGGAGGGAGAACCCAGTACTTC. Amino acid sequence: CSARDAKANWGGRTQYF.

This clonotype has just a few counts. V usage is TRBV6-2 or TRBV6-3 and J usage is TRBJ2-3; no definite D call. V lost 2 bases and J 1 base, leaving 13 bases between the germline ends. The CDR3 contains 16 residues. The germline gives CDR1 MNHEY, CDR2 SVGEGT. The CDR3 DNA follows: TGTGCCAGCAGTTACAGTCGGAAGGATCGCACAGATACGCAGTATTTT. It is translated as CASSYSRKDRTDTQYF.

This chain connects TRBV12-3 or TRBV12-4 to TRBJ1-1; D unresolved. The V end was cut by 8 bases, the J end by 1 base, with 17 bases between. The CDR3 contains 15 residues. DNA of the CDR3: TGTGCCAGCCGACATCAGGACTCTAGGAACACTGAAGCTTTCTTT. It yields the protein CASRHQDSRNTEAFF.

V usage is TRBV12-3 or TRBV12-4 and J usage is TRBJ2-7, with TRBD1 matching over 8 bases. This CDR3 spans 16 amino acids. V dropped 7 bases and J dropped 2; count of bases not matched to a gene: 13. CDR3 protein: CASTSSRDRSTYEQYF. The CDR3 nucleotides read TGTGCCAGCACCTCTAGCCGGGACAGGTCAACCTACGAGCAGTACTTC.

This clonotype has a handful of counts. The chain links TRBV12-3 or TRBV12-4 to TRBJ2-1; D not certain. The CDR3 totals 14 residues. Trimming pared 2 bases from V and 1 base from J, leaving 6 bases between. For the CDR3, the DNA is TGTGCCAGCAGTTTAACTGGATCCTACAATGAGCAGTTCTTC. This encodes CASSLTGSYNEQFF.

The V gene is TRBV28, the J gene TRBJ2-1, with 7 bases lining up with TRBD1. This CDR3 spans 15 amino acids. Germline lookup yields CDR1 MDHEN and CDR2 SYDVKM. V gave up 6 bases and J gave up 7 bases; unmatched junction bases: 12. The CDR3 bases are TGTGCCAGCAGCTTTCAGGGGGACAGTGGGAATGAGCAGTTCTTC. Encoded protein: CASSFQGDSGNEQFF.

V gene TRBV5-4 combines with J gene TRBJ2-7; no clear D gene. The length of the CDR3 is 14 residues. Germline assignment: CDR1 SGHNT and CDR2 YYREEE (reference sequence). Trimming cost V 2 bases and J 3 bases, with 12 bases left between them. This chain's CDR3 is CASSFFGSNYEQYF. CDR3 sequence (DNA): TGTGCCAGCAGCTTCTTCGGGTCGAACTACGAGCAGTACTTC.

This chain connects TRBV20-1 to TRBJ1-4; 7 positions agree with TRBD1. Germline assignment: CDR1 DFQATT and CDR2 SNEGSKA (reference sequence). V shed 0 bases and J 0 bases; nucleotides not matched to a gene: 19. The CDR3 extends over 21 amino acids. CDR3 sequence: CSARDPRPRGFYGATNEKLFF. For the CDR3, the DNA is TGCAGTGCTAGAGACCCGAGGCCCAGGGGGTTTTACGGAGCAACTAATGAAAAACTGTTTTTT.

This clonotype was seen only a few times. The genes are TRBV23-1 and TRBJ2-1; D not certain. TRBV23-1 is designated an ORF whose function remains uncertain. The CDR3 covers 13 residues. V shed 4 bases and J shed 4 bases, with 8 bases lying between them. The CDR3 coding sequence is TGCGCCAGCAGTCTAAGAAGGTACAATGAGCAGTTCTTC. This codes for CASSLRRYNEQFF.

This clonotype was counted only a few times. V usage is TRBV30 and J usage is TRBJ2-1, with D uncertain. CDR3 length: 14 amino acids. Per germline, CDR1 GTSNPN and CDR2 SVGIG (reference sequence). Trimming shortened V by 2 bases and J by 4 bases, and 12 bases separated the two germline ends. The DNA for the CDR3 is TGTGCCTGGAGTTCAGGCCAAAATTACAATGAGCAGTTCTTC. Translation: CAWSSGQNYNEQFF.

This clonotype turned up a few times. The chain recombines TRBV24-1 with TRBJ2-5, with D hard to call. Trimming pared 4 bases from V and 5 bases from J, leaving 16 bases between. Germline-derived CDR1 and CDR2 are KGHDR and SFDVKD. CDR3 length: 15 residues. The CDR3 sequence: CATSENKSPWETQYF. Here the CDR3 DNA reads TGTGCCACCAGTGAAAACAAGAGCCCGTGGGAGACCCAGTACTTC.